Following are 21 T cell receptor beta chains from one sample sequenced in a study of T-cell memory formation after mild COVID-19 listed by TCRdb under 2021. Libraries came from 5' RACE. Reads for this sample came from an Illumina NovaSeq 6000. TCRdb ran its own pipeline on the public reads, namely fastp trimming at Q25 and MiXCR clone calling, and kept in-frame beta chains. Identical CDR3 proteins give one entry, which carries the most common genes and DNA. The sample contains 300,000 to 400,000 distinct CDR3 sequences, approximately 15% of them found a single time. The top ten clones comprise about a fifth of the sample. The sample was PBMCs or a T cell subset sorted from them (not recorded which). The receptor set was obtained from a man between 18 and 35 years old who had mild COVID-19 (a few samples of this study predate the infection). The sample titles of this study are shuffled in the database, so cell type and time point are left out; the donor was told from shared clones.

In its sample, this clonotype was seen a few times. V gene TRBV10-3 combines with J gene TRBJ2-1; D may be TRBD1 or TRBD2 (6 bases each). V was shortened by 6 bases and J by 8 bases, with 14 bases between the two germline ends. Germline V gene lookup returns CDR1 ENHRY and CDR2 SYGVKD. The CDR3 sequence is 13 residues long. DNA for the CDR3: TGTGCCATCAGGATCGGGGGCGTGGATGAGCAGTTCTTC. It is translated as CAIRIGGVDEQFF.

This clonotype was observed a few times. The chain is built from TRBV30 and TRBJ2-7; D gene ambiguous. Germline loops: CDR1 GTSNPN, CDR2 SVGIG (reference sequence). V was clipped by 2 bases and J by 9 bases, with 11 bases between them. CDR3 size: 11 residues. For the CDR3, the DNA is TGTGCCTGGAGTCTAGGGATGGGGCAGTACTTC. Translated: CAWSLGMGQYF.

The gene calls are TRBV4-2 and TRBJ1-2; 7 bases are a match to TRBD1. This CDR3 has 15 residues. Germline V gene sequence: CDR1 LGHNA, CDR2 YNFKEQ. J lost 0 bases, V lost 4 bases, and 5 bases had no gene match. As DNA, the CDR3 is TGTGCCAGCAGCCCCCCGGACAGGACTAACTATGGCTACACCTTC. Translating gives CASSPPDRTNYGYTF.

This clonotype showed up many times. The J gene is TRBJ2-2, the V gene TRBV7-2; TRBD2 aligns across 7 bases. V shed 2 bases, J shed 0 bases, and the junction held 6 bases outside the gene matches. The germline V gene encodes CDR1 SGHTA and CDR2 FQGNSA. The CDR3 extends over 17 amino acids. The CDR3 region is CASSLWAGVPNTGELFF. CDR3 in DNA: TGTGCCAGCAGCTTATGGGCGGGGGTTCCGAACACCGGGGAGCTGTTTTTT.

The chain combines TRBV19 with TRBJ2-3, with 11 positions matching TRBD1. J lost 1 base, V lost 5 bases, and 5 bases had no gene match. The CDR3 runs to 16 residues. Germline V gene lookup returns CDR1 LNHDA and CDR2 SQIVND (reference sequence). This CDR3 is CASSAGGQGGTDTQYF. The CDR3 DNA reads TGTGCCAGTAGTGCAGGGGGACAGGGGGGCACAGATACGCAGTATTTT.

This clonotype has a count of ten or more. The genes are TRBV20-1 and TRBJ2-3, with TRBD2 identical over 7 bases. In germline, CDR1 is DFQATT, CDR2 SNEGSKA (reference sequence). The trim removed 0 bases at V and 4 bases at J, leaving 13 bases unmatched. The CDR3 runs 17 residues. The CDR3 is CSARDLARRSGADTQYF. Here the CDR3 DNA reads TGCAGTGCTAGAGATCTAGCCCGCCGCAGCGGGGCAGATACGCAGTATTTT.

A few counts support this clonotype. This chain links TRBV28 with TRBJ2-5; the match to TRBD2 covers 7 bases. Germline CDR1 reads MDHEN; CDR2 reads SYDVKM. V lost 5 bases to trimming and J lost 0 bases; unmatched junction nucleotides: 6. CDR3 length equals 15 residues. The CDR3 is CASSRGTTYQETQYF. Here the CDR3 DNA reads TGTGCCAGCAGTCGCGGGACTACGTACCAAGAGACCCAGTACTTC. Supplemented by reference TRBV28 and TRBJ2-5, the full variable domain reads DVKVTQSSRYLVKRTGEKVFLECVQDMDHENMFWYRQDPGLGLRLIYFSYDVKMKEKGDIPEGYSVSREKKERFSLILESASTNQTSMYLCASSRGTTYQETQYFGPGTRLLVL.

This clonotype was observed at least ten times. The CDR3 protein is CASSSSVRETQYF. As DNA, the CDR3 is TGCGCCAGCAGCTCCTCGGTGAGAGAGACCCAGTACTTC. The genes are TRBV5-1 and TRBJ2-5, with D uncertain. The CDR3 loop spans 13 amino acids. Trimming took 3 bases from V and 4 from J, leaving 10 bases between them. CDR1 SGHRS and CDR2 YFSETQ come from the germline V gene. The entire variable domain, with the rest obtained from reference TRBV5-1 and TRBJ2-5, is as follows: KAGVTQTPRYLIKTRGQQVTLSCSPISGHRSVSWYQQTPGQGLQFLFEYFSETQRNKGNFPGRFSGRQFSNSRSEMNVSTLELGDSALYLCASSSSVRETQYFGPGTRLLVL.

This clonotype was detected only a few times. The CDR3 spells CASSQEGTDTQYF. DNA of the CDR3: TGTGCCAGCAGCCAAGAGGGCACAGATACGCAGTATTTT. The gene calls are TRBV14 and TRBJ2-3; D gene uncertain. The CDR3 is made up of 13 amino acids. V was shortened by 0 bases and J by 1 base, with 2 bases between the two germline ends. Germline-derived CDR1 and CDR2 are SGHDN and FVKESK.

This clonotype has a handful of counts. The V and J genes are TRBV3-1 and TRBJ2-7; D may be TRBD1 or TRBD2 (6 bases each). Germline V CDR1 and CDR2: LGHDT, YNNKEL (reference sequence). The V end lost 1 base, the J end lost 6 bases, and 16 bases lay between the germline ends. This CDR3 is built from 15 residues. CDR3 DNA: TGTGCCAGCAGCCAAGGGTTTGGGGGGCCAGCCGAGCAGTACGTC. Translation: CASSQGFGGPAEQYV.

In its sample, this clonotype was seen a few times. V usage is TRBV4-2 and J usage is TRBJ2-5; D unresolved. CDR3 length: 14 residues. Per the germline V gene, CDR1 is LGHNA and CDR2 is YNFKEQ. V was cut by 0 bases and J by 3 bases, with 8 bases left in between. For the CDR3, the DNA is TGTGCCAGCAGCCAAGATCTCGCGGAAGAGACCCAGTACTTC. Its translation is CASSQDLAEETQYF.

J is TRBJ2-7 and V is TRBV6-2 or TRBV6-3; the D call may be TRBD1 or TRBD2 (6 bases each). The germline CDR1 and CDR2 sequences are MNHEY and SVGEGT. V was cut by 7 bases and J by 3 bases, with 16 bases left in between. The CDR3 contains 14 residues. CDR3 sequence reads: CASTTGAGIYEQYV. In DNA, the CDR3 is TGTGCCAGCACCACGGGGGCAGGTATCTACGAGCAGTACGTC.

J is TRBJ2-7 and V is TRBV19; perhaps TRBD2 as D (7 bases). V lost 3 bases, J lost 3 bases, and 18 bases lay in between. This CDR3 comprises 16 residues. Germline CDR1 LNHDA, CDR2 SQIVND (reference sequence). This CDR3 reads CASSMGGGGQGYEQYF. In nucleotides, the CDR3 is TGTGCCAGTAGTATGGGGGGAGGGGGACAAGGCTACGAGCAGTACTTC.

Only a few counts were recorded for this clonotype. V is TRBV20-1 and J is TRBJ1-3; D unclear. This CDR3 has 13 amino acids. Germline loops: CDR1 DFQATT, CDR2 SNEGSKA (reference sequence). Trimming removed 6 bases at V and 2 bases at J, with 11 bases between. The chain's CDR3 is CSAPQRTGNTIYF. The CDR3 bases are TGCAGTGCGCCCCAACGGACTGGAAACACCATATATTTT.

The rearrangement links TRBV6-6 to TRBJ2-5, with TRBD2 matching 8 bases. From germline, CDR1 is MNHNY and CDR2 SVGAGI (reference sequence). CDR3 size: 16 residues. V lost 4 bases, J lost 4 bases, and 11 bases stayed unmatched. The CDR3 DNA reads as TGTGCCAGCAGTTCGAGCGGGAGTCCAGCGGGAGAGACCCAGTACTTC. It translates to CASSSSGSPAGETQYF.

The gene calls are TRBV6-2 or TRBV6-3 and TRBJ1-1; tentative D call: TRBD1 (6 bases). This CDR3 has 14 residues. Trimming removed 2 bases at V and 0 bases at J, with 7 bases between. Germline V gene lookup returns CDR1 MNHEY and CDR2 SVGEGT. The CDR3: CASSYAGVNTEAFF. CDR3 bases: TGTGCCAGCAGTTACGCAGGGGTGAACACTGAAGCTTTCTTT.

This clonotype has just a few counts. The J gene is TRBJ2-3, the V gene TRBV11-2; D unresolved. Germline V CDR1 and CDR2: SGHAT, FQNNGV. The V gene lost 1 base and the J gene lost 0 bases, with 8 bases spanning the gap. This CDR3 comprises 15 residues. CDR3 DNA sequence: TGTGCCAGCAGCTTAGCTGCGGATAGCACAGATACGCAGTATTTT. This encodes CASSLAADSTDTQYF.

This clonotype turned up a few times. V is TRBV7-9 and J is TRBJ2-1, with unresolved D. Germline V gives CDR1 SEHNR, CDR2 FQNEAQ (reference sequence). The CDR3 is made up of 13 amino acids. V was shortened by 1 base and J by 5 bases, with 6 bases between the two germline ends. The CDR3 sequence: CASSLEQHNEQFF. The CDR3 DNA reads TGTGCCAGCAGCTTAGAACAGCACAATGAGCAGTTCTTC.

This clonotype was seen only a few times. Here the CDR3 reads CASSQSDGSYNEQFF. The CDR3 DNA follows: TGTGCCAGCAGCCAAAGCGATGGATCCTACAATGAGCAGTTCTTC. The chain recombines TRBV4-2 with TRBJ2-1; D is ambiguous. The CDR3 loop spans 15 amino acids. V was shortened by 2 bases and J by 1 base, with 9 bases between the two germline ends. Germline CDR1 and CDR2: LGHNA and YNFKEQ.

This clonotype was observed a few times. The rearrangement links TRBV7-9 to TRBJ2-5, with 8 bases fitting TRBD2. V trimming: 3 bases; J trimming: 5 bases; junction bases outside the gene matches: 5. The CDR3 covers 14 residues. Germline V gives CDR1 SEHNR, CDR2 FQNEAQ (reference sequence). The DNA of the CDR3 is TGTGCCAGCAGCTTGGGGTCGGGAGGGGAGACCCAGTACTTC. It translates to CASSLGSGGETQYF.

This clonotype appeared a few times. Written as DNA, the CDR3 is TGCAGTGCCCTGGAGAACTATGGCTACACCTTC. Protein product: CSALENYGYTF. The gene calls are TRBV20-1 and TRBJ1-2; D gene ambiguous. Trimming took off 6 bases at V and 2 bases at J, with 7 bases between the two ends. Per the germline V gene, CDR1 is DFQATT and CDR2 is SNEGSKA (reference sequence). The CDR3 is 11 residues long.